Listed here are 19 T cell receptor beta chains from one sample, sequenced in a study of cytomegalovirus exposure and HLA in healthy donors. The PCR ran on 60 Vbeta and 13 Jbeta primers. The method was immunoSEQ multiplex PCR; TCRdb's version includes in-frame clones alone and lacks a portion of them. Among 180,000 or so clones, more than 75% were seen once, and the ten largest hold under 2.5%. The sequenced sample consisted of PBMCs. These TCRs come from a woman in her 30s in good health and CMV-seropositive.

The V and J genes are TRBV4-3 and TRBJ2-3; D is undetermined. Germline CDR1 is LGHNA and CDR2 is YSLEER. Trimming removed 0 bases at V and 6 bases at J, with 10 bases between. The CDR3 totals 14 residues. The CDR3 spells CASSQDTGSDTQYF. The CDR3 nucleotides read TGCGCCAGCAGCCAAGACACCGGTTCGGATACGCAGTATTTT.

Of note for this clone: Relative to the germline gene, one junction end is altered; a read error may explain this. Here the CDR3 DNA reads TGTGCCAGCAGCACGGACTACGAGGAGTGCTTC. This translates into CASSTDYEECF. V is TRBV5-4 and J is TRBJ1-2; no firm D call. The CDR3 loop spans 11 amino acids. The germline V gene has CDR1 SGHNT and CDR2 YYREEE (reference sequence). Supplemented by reference TRBV5-4 and TRBJ1-2, the full variable domain reads ETGVTQSPTHLIKTRGQQVTLRCSSQSGHNTVSWYQQALGQGPQFIFQYYREEENGRGNFPPRFSGLQFPNYSSELNVNALELDDSALYLCASSTDYEECFGSGTRLTVV.

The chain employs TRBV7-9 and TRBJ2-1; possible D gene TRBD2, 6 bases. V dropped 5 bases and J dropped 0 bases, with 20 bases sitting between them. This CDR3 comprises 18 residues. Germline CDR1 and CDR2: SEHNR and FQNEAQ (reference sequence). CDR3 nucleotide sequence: TGTGCCAGCAGCCAAGCCCGGGACTCAGGATTCTCCTACAATGAGCAGTTCTTC. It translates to CASSQARDSGFSYNEQFF.

The CDR3 reads CASSLGQGPYESSGNTIYF. The CDR3 nucleotides are TGCGCCAGCAGCTTGGGGCAGGGTCCATACGAAAGCTCTGGAAACACCATATATTTT. V and J are TRBV5-1 and TRBJ1-3; a weak D match, TRBD1 (5 bases). The germline V gene has CDR1 SGHRS and CDR2 YFSETQ. Trimming left V 0 bases short and J 0 bases short, with 19 bases between. This CDR3 contains 19 residues.

The CDR3 bases are TGTGCCAGCAGCTTAGGCAGGGGTAGGCATGGCTACACCTTC. Protein sequence: CASSLGRGRHGYTF. The rearrangement joins TRBV7-2 to TRBJ1-2, with a tentative D call TRBD1 (6 bases). This CDR3 spans 14 amino acids. CDR1 is SGHTA and CDR2 is FQGNSA in the germline V gene. V was shortened by 1 base and J by 6 bases, with 12 bases between the two germline ends. The variable domain in full, with the rest retrieved from reference TRBV7-2 and TRBJ1-2, is GAGVSQSPSNKVTEKGKDVELRCDPISGHTALYWYRQSLGQGLEFLIYFQGNSAPDKSGLPSDRFSAERTGGSVSTLTIQRTQQEDSAVYLCASSLGRGRHGYTFGSGTRLTVV.

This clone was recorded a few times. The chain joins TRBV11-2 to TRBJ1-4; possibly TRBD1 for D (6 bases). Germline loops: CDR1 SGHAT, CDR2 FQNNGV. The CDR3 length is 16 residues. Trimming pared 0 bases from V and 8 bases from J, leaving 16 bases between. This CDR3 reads CASSLDWGQGREKLFF. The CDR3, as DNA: TGTGCCAGCAGCTTAGATTGGGGGCAGGGTCGAGAAAAACTGTTTTTT.

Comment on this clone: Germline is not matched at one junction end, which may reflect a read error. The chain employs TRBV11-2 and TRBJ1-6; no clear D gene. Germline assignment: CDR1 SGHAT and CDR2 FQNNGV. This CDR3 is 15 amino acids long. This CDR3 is CAGSGRDGQNSPLHF. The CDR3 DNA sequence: TGTGCCGGCAGCGGCCGGGATGGGCAGAATTCACCCCTCCACTTT.

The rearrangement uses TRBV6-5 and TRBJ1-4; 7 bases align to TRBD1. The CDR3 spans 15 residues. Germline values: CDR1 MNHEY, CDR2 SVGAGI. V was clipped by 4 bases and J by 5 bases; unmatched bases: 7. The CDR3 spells CASSSRTGRNEKLFF. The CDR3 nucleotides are TGTGCCAGCAGTTCGCGGACAGGACGGAATGAAAAACTGTTTTTT.

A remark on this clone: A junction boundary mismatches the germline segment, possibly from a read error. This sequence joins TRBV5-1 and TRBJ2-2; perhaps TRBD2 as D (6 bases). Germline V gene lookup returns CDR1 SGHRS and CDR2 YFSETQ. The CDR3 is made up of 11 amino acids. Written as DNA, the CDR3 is TGCGCCAGCAGCTTGACCGGGGGGCTGTTTTTT. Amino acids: CASSLTGGLFF.

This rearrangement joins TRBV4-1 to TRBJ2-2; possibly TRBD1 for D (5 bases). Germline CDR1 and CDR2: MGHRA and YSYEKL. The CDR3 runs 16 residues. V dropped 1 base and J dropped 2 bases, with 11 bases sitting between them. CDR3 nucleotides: TGCGCCAGCAGCCAAGTAGTGACAGCTAACACCGGGGAGCTGTTTTTT. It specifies CASSQVVTANTGELFF.

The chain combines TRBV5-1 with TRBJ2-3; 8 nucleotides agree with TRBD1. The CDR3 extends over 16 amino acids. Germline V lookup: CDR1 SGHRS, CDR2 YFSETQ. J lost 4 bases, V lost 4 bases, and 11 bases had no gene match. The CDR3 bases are TGCGCCAGCAGCACCCAGGGGGCAACAATCCCAGATACGCAGTATTTT. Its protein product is CASSTQGATIPDTQYF.

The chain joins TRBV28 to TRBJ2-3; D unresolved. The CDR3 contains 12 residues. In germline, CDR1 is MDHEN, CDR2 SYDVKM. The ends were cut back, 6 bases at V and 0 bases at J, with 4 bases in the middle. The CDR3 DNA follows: TGTGCCAGCAGCACTAGCACAGATACGCAGTATTTT. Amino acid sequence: CASSTSTDTQYF.

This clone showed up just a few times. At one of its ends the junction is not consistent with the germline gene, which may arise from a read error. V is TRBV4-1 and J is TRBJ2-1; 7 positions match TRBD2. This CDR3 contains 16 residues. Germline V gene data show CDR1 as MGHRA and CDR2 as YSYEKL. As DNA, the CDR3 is TGCGCCAGCAACCAATGGCGGGGGTTATCCTACAATGAGCAGTTCTTC. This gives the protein CASNQWRGLSYNEQFF.

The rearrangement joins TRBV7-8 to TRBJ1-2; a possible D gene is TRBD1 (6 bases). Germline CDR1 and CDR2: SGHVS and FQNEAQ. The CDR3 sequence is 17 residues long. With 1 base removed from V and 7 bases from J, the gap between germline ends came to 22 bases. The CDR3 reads CASSLDSAAAGEPGYTF. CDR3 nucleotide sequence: TGTGCCAGCAGCTTAGACTCAGCCGCGGCAGGGGAACCTGGCTACACCTTC.

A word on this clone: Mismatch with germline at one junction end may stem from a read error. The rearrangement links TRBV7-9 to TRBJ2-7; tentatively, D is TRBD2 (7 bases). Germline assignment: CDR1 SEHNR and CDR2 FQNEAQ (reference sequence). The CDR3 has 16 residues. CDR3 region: CSSSLAVKGGRNEQYF. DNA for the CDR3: TGTTCCAGCAGCTTAGCGGTGAAGGGGGGGAGGAACGAGCAGTACTTC.

This CDR3 reads CASSPTPGGNSPLHF. The CDR3 nucleotides are TGTGCCAGCAGCCCGACCCCAGGGGGTAATTCACCCCTCCACTTT. This sequence joins TRBV5-4 and TRBJ1-6, with 7 nucleotides matching TRBD1. The CDR3 has 15 amino acids. With 4 bases clipped from V and 6 bases from J, the junction kept 7 bases outside the gene matches. Germline V gene lookup returns CDR1 SGHNT and CDR2 YYREEE (reference sequence).

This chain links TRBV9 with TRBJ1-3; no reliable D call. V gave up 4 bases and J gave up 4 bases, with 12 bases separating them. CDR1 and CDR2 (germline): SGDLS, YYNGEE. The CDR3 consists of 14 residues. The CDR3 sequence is CASSPTGWGNTIYF. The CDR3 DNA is TGTGCCAGCAGCCCCACGGGGTGGGGAAACACCATATATTTT.

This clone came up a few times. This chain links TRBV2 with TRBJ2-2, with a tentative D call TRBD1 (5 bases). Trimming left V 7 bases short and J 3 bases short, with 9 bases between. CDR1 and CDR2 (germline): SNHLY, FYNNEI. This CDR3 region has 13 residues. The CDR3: CASTRTHTGELFF. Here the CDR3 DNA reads TGTGCCAGCACCCGGACACACACCGGGGAGCTGTTTTTT.

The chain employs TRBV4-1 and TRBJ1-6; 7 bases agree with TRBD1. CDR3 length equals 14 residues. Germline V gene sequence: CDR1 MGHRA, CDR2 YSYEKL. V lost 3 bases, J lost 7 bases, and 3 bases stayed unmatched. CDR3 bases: TGCGCCAGCAGCCACCACAGGGGAAATTCACCCCTCCACTTT. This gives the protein CASSHHRGNSPLHF.